This T cell receptor beta chain was captured by sequencing in a study of blood T cell repertoires in COVID-19. Overall study context: Sites across the United States, Italy and Spain contributed samples from acute and convalescent COVID-19. Sources were T cells, B-cell-depleted T cells, or PBMCs; the material itself was cDNA or gDNA.

Per the authors' pipeline: Estimated nucleated cell counts came from reference gene primer amplification. Using immunoSEQ multiplex PCR, the repertoire was profiled, and TCRdb retains in-frame clones only, with some absent. V and J calls and clone size are given by that table; D and trimming were obtained from the DNA. The sample has about 400,000 clones; 85% to 90% are singletons. The sample taken for sequencing was peripheral blood. The TCR was taken from a woman aged 25 to 39 with acute or convalescent COVID-19.

The CDR3 here is CASRSTGQGVGPYEQYF. DNA for the CDR3: TGTGCCAGCAGAAGTACGGGACAGGGGGTGGGACCCTACGAGCAGTACTTC. The chain recombines TRBV7-3 with TRBJ2-7; 11 bases agree with TRBD1. The CDR3 consists of 17 residues. Germline CDR1 is SGHTA and CDR2 is FQGTGA. With V trimmed by 6 bases and J by 2 bases, 12 bases remained unmatched. Full variable domain (outside the CDR3, taken from reference TRBV7-3 and TRBJ2-7): GAGVSQTPSNKVTEKGKYVELRCDPISGHTALYWYRQSLGQGPEFLIYFQGTGAADDSGLPNDRFFAVRPEGSVSTLKIQRTERGDSAVYLCASRSTGQGVGPYEQYFGPGTRLTVT.